Listed below are T cell receptor beta chains from one sample, sequenced in a study of blood T cells in healthy people across ages. Each CDR3 protein is one row after TCRdb ran MiXCR on the 5' RACE reads. Among about 1 million distinct CDR3 sequences listed, about 25% were seen once. The same data also went into a second study, on T cells of mothers and their children.

Sequencing was carried out using blood. The receptor source for this set is a girl aged 2 to 9 in good health. The CDR3 runs from the conserved cysteine through the conserved F or W. D genes are given only for firm matches. Only some rows state a clone size, as once, few, many or a class for expanded clones.

V: TRBV5-4; size: many; D: TRBD2; J: TRBJ2-3; DNA: TGTGCCAGCAGCTTGGAGCTAGCGGGAGTGGATACGCAGTATTTT; CDR3: CASSLELAGVDTQYF
V: TRBV7-9; size: -; D: -; J: TRBJ1-1; DNA: TGTGCCAGCAGCACGACCAACGCCCATGAAGCTTTCTTT; CDR3: CASSTTNAHEAFF
V: TRBV7-9; size: few; D: TRBD2; J: TRBJ2-1; DNA: TGTGCCAGCAGCTTTCTGACTAGCGGGGGTAACAATGAGCAGTTCTTC; CDR3: CASSFLTSGGNNEQFF
V: TRBV27; size: few; D: -; J: TRBJ2-5; DNA: TGTGCCAGCAGTGATACTCACAAACCCCAGTACTTC; CDR3: CASSDTHKPQYF
V: TRBV20-1; size: few; D: -; J: TRBJ2-3; DNA: TGCAGTGCTAGGAAAGGGGGGCGAACAGATACGCAGTATTTT; CDR3: CSARKGGRTDTQYF
V: TRBV4-1; size: few; D: -; J: TRBJ1-4; DNA: TGCGCCAGCAGCCACGTGGGACGCTATGAAAAACTGTTTTTT; CDR3: CASSHVGRYEKLFF
V: TRBV4-1; size: few; D: -; J: TRBJ1-4; DNA: TGCGCCAGCAGCCAAGGTTTACAGGCAACTAATGAAAAACTGTTTTTT; CDR3: CASSQGLQATNEKLFF
V: TRBV12-5; size: -; D: TRBD1; J: TRBJ1-1; DNA: TGTGCTAGTGGTTTGTCGACAGGGGGGACTGAAGCTTTCTTT; CDR3: CASGLSTGGTEAFF
V: TRBV2; size: -; D: TRBD1; J: TRBJ1-4; DNA: TGTGCCAGCAGGGGCAAGGGACAGGGAAACGAAAAACTGTTTTTT; CDR3: CASRGKGQGNEKLFF
V: TRBV6-5; size: -; D: TRBD1; J: TRBJ2-2; DNA: TGTGCCAGCAGTTACTCCCTTACAGGGGTTAACACCGGGGAGCTGTTTTTT; CDR3: CASSYSLTGVNTGELFF
V: TRBV15; size: few; D: -; J: TRBJ1-3; DNA: TGTGCCACCAGCTCCCGCTCGGGCTCTGGAAACACCATATATTTT; CDR3: CATSSRSGSGNTIYF
V: TRBV6-4; size: -; D: -; J: TRBJ2-6; DNA: TGTGCCGGCAGTGACTCAAACTCTGGGGCCAACGTCCTGACTTTC; CDR3: CAGSDSNSGANVLTF
V: TRBV7-2; size: -; D: -; J: TRBJ2-2; DNA: TGTGCCAGCAGCCTCCTGGAGGTTGACACGTTCACCGGGGAGCTGTTTTTT; CDR3: CASSLLEVDTFTGELFF
V: TRBV6-2/TRBV6-3; size: once; D: -; J: TRBJ2-6; DNA: TGTGCCAGCAGTTACTCGACTTGGATAGGGGACTTCTCTGGGGCCAACGTCCTGACTTTC; CDR3: CASSYSTWIGDFSGANVLTF
V: TRBV10-1; size: few; D: -; J: TRBJ2-7; DNA: TGCGCCAGCAGTGGGGTCGACAGGCCTTGGGAGCAGTACTTC; CDR3: CASSGVDRPWEQYF
V: TRBV6-5; size: few; D: -; J: TRBJ1-2; DNA: TGTGCCAGCAGTTACTCGTACTACGCAGGCTCCTATGGCTACACCTTC; CDR3: CASSYSYYAGSYGYTF
V: TRBV28; size: -; D: -; J: TRBJ1-2; DNA: TGTGCCAGCAGTTTACCAGGGAGGGTGTATGGCTACACCTTC; CDR3: CASSLPGRVYGYTF
V: TRBV18; size: few; D: -; J: TRBJ2-4; DNA: TGTGCCAGCTCCGCGGAGAAAGATGGGAACATTCAGTACTTC; CDR3: CASSAEKDGNIQYF
V: TRBV6-1; size: few; D: -; J: TRBJ2-7; DNA: TGTGCCAGCAGTGAAAACGGAGGGATTATATCCTACGAGCAGTACTTC; CDR3: CASSENGGIISYEQYF
V: TRBV4-3; size: many; D: -; J: TRBJ2-7; DNA: TGCGCCAGCAGCCACCGCCGTGAGTACGAGCAGTACTTC; CDR3: CASSHRREYEQYF
V: TRBV14; size: few; D: -; J: TRBJ2-7; DNA: TGTGCCAGCAGCCCCCCGGGAACCCCTCGTTACGAGCAGTACTTC; CDR3: CASSPPGTPRYEQYF
V: TRBV7-9; size: -; D: TRBD1; J: TRBJ2-7; DNA: TGTGCCAGCAGCTTAGTCACAGGGGACCCCTACGAGCAGTACTTC; CDR3: CASSLVTGDPYEQYF
V: TRBV28; size: -; D: -; J: TRBJ2-5; DNA: TGTGCCAGCACAGGGTGGGGGGAGACCCAGTACTTC; CDR3: CASTGWGETQYF
V: TRBV7-2; size: many; D: -; J: TRBJ2-5; DNA: TGTGCCAGCAGCTTAGCGCCCAGCGGGAGCAGGGGGGCCCAGTACTTC; CDR3: CASSLAPSGSRGAQYF
V: TRBV20-1; size: -; D: TRBD2; J: TRBJ2-1; DNA: TGCAGTGCTAGACTCCCCCTGACTAGCAAGGTTGGGTCTTCGAATGAGCAGTTCTTC; CDR3: CSARLPLTSKVGSSNEQFF
V: TRBV20-1; size: many; D: -; J: TRBJ1-4; DNA: TGCAGTGCTAGATTTGAAAAACTGTTTTTT; CDR3: CSARFEKLFF
V: TRBV12-3/TRBV12-4; size: -; D: -; J: TRBJ1-1; DNA: TGTGCCAGCAGAGACGAGGGGAACACTGAAGCTTTCTTT; CDR3: CASRDEGNTEAFF
V: TRBV7-2; size: -; D: TRBD2; J: TRBJ2-3; DNA: TGTGCCAGCAGCACGGTAGCGGGAGGGCAAGCAGATACGCAGTATTTT; CDR3: CASSTVAGGQADTQYF
V: TRBV7-9; size: -; D: -; J: TRBJ1-2; DNA: TGTGCCAGCAGCTCCTTGCCCGCGGGACCCCTTAACTATGGCTACACCTTC; CDR3: CASSSLPAGPLNYGYTF
V: TRBV11-2; size: -; D: -; J: TRBJ1-2; DNA: TGTGCCAGCAGCTTTACGTCGGGCTACACCTTC; CDR3: CASSFTSGYTF
V: TRBV20-1; size: few; D: -; J: TRBJ1-2; DNA: TGCAGGCCGGGGGGGCCGTTTAACTATGGCTACACCTTC; CDR3: CRPGGPFNYGYTF
V: TRBV11-2; size: -; D: TRBD1; J: TRBJ2-1; DNA: TGTGCCAGCAGCTTAGGTACCATAGCGACAGGGGATGAGCAGTTCTTC; CDR3: CASSLGTIATGDEQFF
V: TRBV12-3/TRBV12-4; size: -; D: -; J: TRBJ1-5; DNA: TGTGCCAGCAGTTCAGGCTTACCAAATCAGCCCCAGCATTTT; CDR3: CASSSGLPNQPQHF
V: TRBV4-1; size: few; D: TRBD2; J: TRBJ2-3; DNA: TGCGCCAGCAGCCACCCGGGACTACCCCGCACAGATACGCAGTATTTT; CDR3: CASSHPGLPRTDTQYF
V: TRBV7-2; size: few; D: TRBD2; J: TRBJ2-7; DNA: TGTGCCAGCAAACAAGCGGGGTCTTATTACGAGCAGTACTTC; CDR3: CASKQAGSYYEQYF
V: TRBV14; size: -; D: -; J: TRBJ1-2; DNA: TGTGCCAGCAGCCAAGAGCTTTCTCGGTCGGGGAATGGCTACACCTTC; CDR3: CASSQELSRSGNGYTF
V: TRBV20-1; size: -; D: TRBD2; J: TRBJ2-7; DNA: TGCAGTGCTAGCGGGAGGGAGGCATGGGAGCAGTACTTC; CDR3: CSASGREAWEQYF
V: TRBV7-9; size: -; D: -; J: TRBJ2-3; DNA: TGTGCCAGCAGCTTCCTCCAGGGGTCCAGCACAGATACGCAGTATTTT; CDR3: CASSFLQGSSTDTQYF
V: TRBV27; size: -; D: TRBD1; J: TRBJ1-2; DNA: TGTGCCAGCAGTACAGGGGGCTTTGGCTACACCTTC; CDR3: CASSTGGFGYTF
V: TRBV7-9; size: few; D: -; J: TRBJ2-7; DNA: TGTGCCAGCACCCCCTCCCAGTTGTCCTACGAGCAGTACTTC; CDR3: CASTPSQLSYEQYF
V: TRBV6-5; size: once; D: -; J: TRBJ2-5; DNA: TGTGCCAGCCGTCAGGCAGTAGTGGAGACCCAGTACTTC; CDR3: CASRQAVVETQYF
V: TRBV20-1; size: few; D: -; J: TRBJ1-5; DNA: TGCAGTAACAAGAGTGGCAATCAGCCCCAGCATTTT; CDR3: CSNKSGNQPQHF
V: TRBV4-2; size: -; D: -; J: TRBJ2-1; DNA: TGTGCCAGCAGCCAAGAGCGAGGGCCCTACAATGAGCAGTTCTTC; CDR3: CASSQERGPYNEQFF
V: TRBV7-6; size: few; D: -; J: TRBJ1-1; DNA: TGTGCCAGCAGCCACCCCCTAAGAGCGACGACTGAAGCTTTCTTT; CDR3: CASSHPLRATTEAFF
V: TRBV4-3; size: few; D: -; J: TRBJ2-2; DNA: TGCGCCAGCAGCCAAGATGAACTCCACACCGGGGAGCTGTTTTTT; CDR3: CASSQDELHTGELFF
V: TRBV24-1; size: -; D: -; J: TRBJ1-2; DNA: TGTGCCACCAGTGAACGGTATTTCTATGGCTACACCTTC; CDR3: CATSERYFYGYTF
V: TRBV6-1; size: few; D: TRBD1; J: TRBJ2-7; DNA: TGTGCCAGCAGTGAACGGACAGGCTCCTACGAGCAGTACTTC; CDR3: CASSERTGSYEQYF
V: TRBV7-9; size: many; D: -; J: TRBJ1-2; DNA: TGTGCCAGCAGCCAGTATGGCTACACCTTC; CDR3: CASSQYGYTF